The present T cell receptor (beta chain) was sequenced within a study of OX40 agonist ivuxolimab in advanced cancers. The study's findings and limits: Average numbers of expanded clones were greater in CD8+ T cells than in CD4+.

Generated by immunoSEQ multiplex PCR, the TCRdb table keeps only in-frame clones and is missing some. Of some 22,000 clones detected, around 67% appear once; the ten largest clones hold more than 15%. Points on this clone: Its antigen remains unknown.

The starting material was CD4+ or CD8+ T cells sorted from blood, obtained in a trial of the OX40 agonist ivuxolimab. This TCR was recovered from an adult with an advanced solid tumor such as melanoma, head and neck, liver or kidney cancer.

The CDR3 loop reads CASSHRQGAVEETQYF. Here the CDR3 DNA reads TGTGCCAGCAGCCATCGACAGGGGGCCGTAGAAGAGACCCAGTACTTC. The chain uses TRBV13 and TRBJ2-5; 10 bases match TRBD1. Unmatched junction bases numbered 9, after V lost 5 bases and J lost 3 bases. In germline, CDR1 is PRHDT, CDR2 FYEKMQ (reference sequence). The CDR3 totals 16 residues.